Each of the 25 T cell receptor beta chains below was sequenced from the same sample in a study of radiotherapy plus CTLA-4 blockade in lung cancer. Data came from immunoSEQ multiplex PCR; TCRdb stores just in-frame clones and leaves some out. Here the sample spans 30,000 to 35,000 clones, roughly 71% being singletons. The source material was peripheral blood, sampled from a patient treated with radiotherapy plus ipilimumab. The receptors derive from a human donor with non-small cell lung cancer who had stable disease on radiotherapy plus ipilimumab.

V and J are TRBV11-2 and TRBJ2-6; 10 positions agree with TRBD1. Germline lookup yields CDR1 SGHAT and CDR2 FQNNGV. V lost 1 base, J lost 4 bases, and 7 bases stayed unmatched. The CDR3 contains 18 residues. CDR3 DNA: TGTGCCAGCAGCTTAGGTCCCGGGACAGGGGCCGGGGCCAACGTCCTGACTTTC. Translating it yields CASSLGPGTGAGANVLTF.

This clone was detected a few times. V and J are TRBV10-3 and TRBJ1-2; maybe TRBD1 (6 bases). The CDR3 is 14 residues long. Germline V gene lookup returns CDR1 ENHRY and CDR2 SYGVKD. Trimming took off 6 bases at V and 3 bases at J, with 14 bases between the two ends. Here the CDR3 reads CAIRRVGGDYGYTF. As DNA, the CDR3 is TGTGCCATCAGGAGGGTAGGGGGGGACTATGGCTACACCTTC.

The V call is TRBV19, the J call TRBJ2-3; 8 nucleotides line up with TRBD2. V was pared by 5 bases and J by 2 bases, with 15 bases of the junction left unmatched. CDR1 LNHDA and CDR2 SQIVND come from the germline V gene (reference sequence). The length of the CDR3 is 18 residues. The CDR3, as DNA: TGTGCCAGTAGTCCACGGAGGGACGTAGCGGGAAACACAGATACGCAGTATTTT. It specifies CASSPRRDVAGNTDTQYF.

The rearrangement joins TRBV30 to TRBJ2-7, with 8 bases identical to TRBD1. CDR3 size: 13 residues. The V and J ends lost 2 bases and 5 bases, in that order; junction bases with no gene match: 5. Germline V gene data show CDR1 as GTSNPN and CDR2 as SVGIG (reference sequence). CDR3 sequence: CAWSFGQGNEQYF. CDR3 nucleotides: TGTGCCTGGAGTTTCGGACAGGGTAACGAGCAGTACTTC.

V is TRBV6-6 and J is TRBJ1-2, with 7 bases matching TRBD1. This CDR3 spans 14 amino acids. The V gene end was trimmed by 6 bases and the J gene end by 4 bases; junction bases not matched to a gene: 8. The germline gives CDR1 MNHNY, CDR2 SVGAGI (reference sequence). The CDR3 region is CASRPGQSSYGYTF. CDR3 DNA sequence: TGTGCCAGCAGGCCGGGACAGTCATCCTATGGCTACACCTTC.

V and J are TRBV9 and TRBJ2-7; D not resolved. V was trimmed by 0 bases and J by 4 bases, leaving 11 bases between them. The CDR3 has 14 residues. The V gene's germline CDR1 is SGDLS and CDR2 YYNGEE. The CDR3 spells CASSVGPPEYEQYF. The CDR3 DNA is TGTGCCAGCAGCGTAGGCCCTCCGGAATACGAGCAGTACTTC.

The CDR3 nucleotides are TGTGCCAGCAGTTTAATCCGGCTGGGAGGACGTGGAGATACGCAGTATTTT. Residues: CASSLIRLGGRGDTQYF. The chain couples TRBV27 to TRBJ2-3; D perhaps matches TRBD2 (6 bases). Germline lookup yields CDR1 MNHEY and CDR2 SMNVEV (reference sequence). The V end was cut by 2 bases, the J end by 5 bases, with 20 bases between. The length of the CDR3 is 17 residues.

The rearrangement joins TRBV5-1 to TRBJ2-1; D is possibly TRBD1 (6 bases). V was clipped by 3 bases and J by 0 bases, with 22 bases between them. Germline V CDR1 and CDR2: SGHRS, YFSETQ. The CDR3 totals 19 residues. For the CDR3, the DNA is TGCGCCAGCAGCTCCCCTCTCCTTAACAGGGTCCCCTCCTACAATGAGCAGTTCTTC. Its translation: CASSSPLLNRVPSYNEQFF.

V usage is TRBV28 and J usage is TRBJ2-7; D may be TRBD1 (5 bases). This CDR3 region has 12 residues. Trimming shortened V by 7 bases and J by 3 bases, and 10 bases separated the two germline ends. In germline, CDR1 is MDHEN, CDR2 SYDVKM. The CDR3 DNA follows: TGTGCCAGCACCGGACAAATCTACGAGCAGTACTTC. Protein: CASTGQIYEQYF.

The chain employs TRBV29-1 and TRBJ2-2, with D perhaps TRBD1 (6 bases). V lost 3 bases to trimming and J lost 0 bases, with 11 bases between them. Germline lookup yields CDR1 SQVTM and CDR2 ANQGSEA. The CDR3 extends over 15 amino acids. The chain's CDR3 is CSVEQRGSNTGELFF. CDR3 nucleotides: TGCAGCGTTGAGCAGAGGGGGTCGAACACCGGGGAGCTGTTTTTT.

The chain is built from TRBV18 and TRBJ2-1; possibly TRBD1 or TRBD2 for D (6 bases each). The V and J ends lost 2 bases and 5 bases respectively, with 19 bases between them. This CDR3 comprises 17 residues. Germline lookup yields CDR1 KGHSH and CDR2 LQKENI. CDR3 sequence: CASSPWGAGSDHNEQFF. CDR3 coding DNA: TGTGCCAGCTCACCATGGGGGGCAGGGTCGGATCACAATGAGCAGTTCTTC.

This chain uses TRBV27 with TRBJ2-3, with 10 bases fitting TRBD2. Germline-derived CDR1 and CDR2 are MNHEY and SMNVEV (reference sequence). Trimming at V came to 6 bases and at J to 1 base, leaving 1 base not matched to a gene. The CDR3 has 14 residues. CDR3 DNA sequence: TGTGCCAGCAGAGCGGGAGGGGGCACAGATACGCAGTATTTT. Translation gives CASRAGGGTDTQYF.

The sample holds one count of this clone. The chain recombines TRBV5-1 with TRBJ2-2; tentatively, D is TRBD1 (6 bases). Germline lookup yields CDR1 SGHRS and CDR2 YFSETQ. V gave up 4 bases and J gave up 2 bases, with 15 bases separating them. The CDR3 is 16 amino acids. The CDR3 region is CASSPNRELNTGELFF. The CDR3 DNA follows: TGCGCCAGCAGCCCTAACAGGGAACTAAACACCGGGGAGCTGTTTTTT. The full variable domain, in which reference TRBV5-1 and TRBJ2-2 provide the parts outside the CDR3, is KAGVTQTPRYLIKTRGQQVTLSCSPISGHRSVSWYQQTPGQGLQFLFEYFSETQRNKGNFPGRFSGRQFSNSRSEMNVSTLELGDSALYLCASSPNRELNTGELFFGEGSRLTVL.

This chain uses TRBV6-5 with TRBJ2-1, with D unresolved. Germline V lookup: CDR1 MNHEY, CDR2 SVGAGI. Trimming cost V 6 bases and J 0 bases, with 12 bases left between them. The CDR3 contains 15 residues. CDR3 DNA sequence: TGTGCCAGCAGCTTATCTGAGTACTCCTACAATGAGCAGTTCTTC. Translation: CASSLSEYSYNEQFF.

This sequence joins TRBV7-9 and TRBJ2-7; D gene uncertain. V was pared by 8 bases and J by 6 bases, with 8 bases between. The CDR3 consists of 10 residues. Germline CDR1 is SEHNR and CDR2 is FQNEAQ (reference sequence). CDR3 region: CASVFAEQYF. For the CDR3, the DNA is TGTGCCAGCGTCTTTGCCGAGCAGTACTTC.

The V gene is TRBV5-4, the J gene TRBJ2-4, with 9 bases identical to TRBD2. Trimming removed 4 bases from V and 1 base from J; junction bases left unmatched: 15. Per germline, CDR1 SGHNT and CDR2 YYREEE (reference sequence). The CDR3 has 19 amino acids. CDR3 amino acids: CASSTLAGALTEAKNIQYF. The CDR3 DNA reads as TGTGCCAGCAGCACGTTAGCGGGAGCCCTCACCGAGGCCAAAAACATTCAGTACTTC. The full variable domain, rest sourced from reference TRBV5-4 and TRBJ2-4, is ETGVTQSPTHLIKTRGQQVTLRCSSQSGHNTVSWYQQALGQGPQFIFQYYREEENGRGNFPPRFSGLQFPNYSSELNVNALELDDSALYLCASSTLAGALTEAKNIQYFGAGTRLSVL.

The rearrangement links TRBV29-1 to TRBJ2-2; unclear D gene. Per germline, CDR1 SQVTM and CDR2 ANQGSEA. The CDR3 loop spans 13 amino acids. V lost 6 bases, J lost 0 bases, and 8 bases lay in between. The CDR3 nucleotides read TGCAGCGTCGATAGTTCGAACACCGGGGAGCTGTTTTTT. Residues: CSVDSSNTGELFF.

The DNA for the CDR3 is TGCGCAAGCGGGCCTTCCTACAATGAGCAGTTCTTC. It codes for CASGPSYNEQFF. V is TRBV10-1 and J is TRBJ2-1, with D perhaps matching TRBD2 (6 bases). This CDR3 spans 12 amino acids. Germline V gene lookup returns CDR1 WNHNN and CDR2 SYGVQD (reference sequence).

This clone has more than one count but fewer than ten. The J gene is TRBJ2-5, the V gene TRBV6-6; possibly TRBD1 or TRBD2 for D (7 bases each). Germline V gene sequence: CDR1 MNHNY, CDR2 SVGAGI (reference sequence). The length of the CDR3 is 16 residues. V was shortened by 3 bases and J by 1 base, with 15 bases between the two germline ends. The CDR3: CASSYRARGGQETQYF. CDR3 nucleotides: TGTGCCAGCAGTTATAGGGCCAGGGGGGGCCAAGAGACCCAGTACTTC.

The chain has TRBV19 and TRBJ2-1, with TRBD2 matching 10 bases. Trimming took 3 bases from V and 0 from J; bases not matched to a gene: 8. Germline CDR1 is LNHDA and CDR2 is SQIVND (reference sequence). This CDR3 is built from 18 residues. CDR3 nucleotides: TGTGCCAGTAGTATTCGGCTAGCGGGAGTCAACTCCTACAATGAGCAGTTCTTC. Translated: CASSIRLAGVNSYNEQFF. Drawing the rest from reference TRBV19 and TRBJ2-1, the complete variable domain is DGGITQSPKYLFRKEGQNVTLSCEQNLNHDAMYWYRQDPGQGLRLIYYSQIVNDFQKGDIAEGYSVSREKKESFPLTVTSAQKNPTAFYLCASSIRLAGVNSYNEQFFGPGTRLTVL.

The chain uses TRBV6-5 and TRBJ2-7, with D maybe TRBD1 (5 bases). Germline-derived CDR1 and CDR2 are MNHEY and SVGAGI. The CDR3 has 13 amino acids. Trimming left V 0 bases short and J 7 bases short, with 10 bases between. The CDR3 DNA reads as TGTGCCAGCAGTTACTCTCCAGGGCGAGAGCAGTACTTC. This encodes CASSYSPGREQYF.

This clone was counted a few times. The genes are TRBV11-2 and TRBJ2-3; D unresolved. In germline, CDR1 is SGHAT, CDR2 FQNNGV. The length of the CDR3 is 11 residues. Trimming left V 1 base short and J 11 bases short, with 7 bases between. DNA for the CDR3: TGTGCCAGCAGCTTAGCTGGTGGGCAGTATTTT. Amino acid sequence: CASSLAGGQYF.

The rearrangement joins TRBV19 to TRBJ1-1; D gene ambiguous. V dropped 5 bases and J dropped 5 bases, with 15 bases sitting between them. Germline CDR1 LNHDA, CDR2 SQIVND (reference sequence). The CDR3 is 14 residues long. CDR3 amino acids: CASSVTPRDTEAFF. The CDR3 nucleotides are TGTGCCAGTAGTGTGACTCCCCGGGATACTGAAGCTTTCTTT.

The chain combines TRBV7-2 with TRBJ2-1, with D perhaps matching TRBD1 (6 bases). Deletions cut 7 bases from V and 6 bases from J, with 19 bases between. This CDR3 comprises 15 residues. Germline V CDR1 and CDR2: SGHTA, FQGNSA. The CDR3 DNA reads TGTGCCAGCACCTATCAGGGGCTAGCCAGCAATGAGCAGTTCTTC. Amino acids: CASTYQGLASNEQFF. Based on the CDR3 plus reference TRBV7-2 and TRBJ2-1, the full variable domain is GAGVSQSPSNKVTEKGKDVELRCDPISGHTALYWYRQSLGQGLEFLIYFQGNSAPDKSGLPSDRFSAERTGGSVSTLTIQRTQQEDSAVYLCASTYQGLASNEQFFGPGTRLTVL.

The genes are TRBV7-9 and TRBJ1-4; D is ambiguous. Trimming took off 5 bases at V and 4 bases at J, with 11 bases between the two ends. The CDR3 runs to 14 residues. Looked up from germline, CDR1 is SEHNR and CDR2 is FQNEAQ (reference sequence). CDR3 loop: CASSPSGFNEKLFF. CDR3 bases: TGTGCCAGCAGCCCGTCGGGTTTTAATGAAAAACTGTTTTTT.